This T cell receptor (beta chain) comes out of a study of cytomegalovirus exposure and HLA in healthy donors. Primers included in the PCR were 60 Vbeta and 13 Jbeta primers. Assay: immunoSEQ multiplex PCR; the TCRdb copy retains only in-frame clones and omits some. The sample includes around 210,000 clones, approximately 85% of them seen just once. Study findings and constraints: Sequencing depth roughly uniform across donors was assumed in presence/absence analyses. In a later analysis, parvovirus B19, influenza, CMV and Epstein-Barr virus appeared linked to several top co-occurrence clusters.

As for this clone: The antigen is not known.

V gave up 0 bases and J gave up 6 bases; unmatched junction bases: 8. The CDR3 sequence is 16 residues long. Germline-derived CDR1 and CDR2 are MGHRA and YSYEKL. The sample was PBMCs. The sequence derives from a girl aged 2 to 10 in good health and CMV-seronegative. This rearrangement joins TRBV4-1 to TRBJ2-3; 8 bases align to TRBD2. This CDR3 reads CASSQEGERGRDTQYF. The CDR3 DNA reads TGCGCCAGCAGCCAAGAAGGGGAGCGGGGGCGGGATACGCAGTATTTT.